These 32 T cell receptor beta chains came from one sample sequenced in a study of blood T cell repertoires in COVID-19. Profiling relied on immunoSEQ multiplex PCR, and the TCRdb table lists in-frame clones only, not all of them. The sample gives about 190,000 clones, about 90% of which show up once; 1.5% to 2% is in the top ten. The sequenced sample consisted of peripheral blood. These receptors came from a man between 18 and 29 years old with active or convalescent COVID-19.

The chain links TRBV30 to TRBJ1-4; 9 nucleotides align to TRBD1. The germline V gene has CDR1 GTSNPN and CDR2 SVGIG (reference sequence). The CDR3 is 13 residues long. Unmatched junction bases numbered 5, after V lost 5 bases and J lost 7 bases. The CDR3 reads CAWEQGAREKLFF. The CDR3 nucleotides read TGTGCCTGGGAACAGGGGGCGCGTGAAAAACTGTTTTTT. Full variable domain (outside the CDR3, taken from reference TRBV30 and TRBJ1-4): SQTIHQWPATLVQPVGSPLSLECTVEGTSNPNLYWYRQAAGRGLQLLFYSVGIGQISSEVPQNLSASRPQDRQFILSSKKLLLSDSGFYLCAWEQGAREKLFFGSGTQLSVL.

This chain connects TRBV5-6 to TRBJ2-1, with TRBD2 matching over 16 bases. This CDR3 spans 18 amino acids. Trimming cost V 4 bases and J 0 bases; bases outside gene matches: 4. Per germline, CDR1 SGHDT and CDR2 YYEEEE. The CDR3 coding sequence is TGTGCCAGCAGCCTGGGGACTAGCGGGAGGGACTCCTACAATGAGCAGTTCTTC. This translates into CASSLGTSGRDSYNEQFF.

CDR3 sequence reads: CASSPSPGNQPQHF. CDR3 sequence (DNA): TGTGCCAGCAGCCCCAGTCCCGGGAATCAGCCCCAGCATTTT. The V gene is TRBV11-2, the J gene TRBJ1-5, with D unclear. V lost 5 bases and J lost 4, with 12 bases in between. The CDR3 covers 14 residues. Germline assignment: CDR1 SGHAT and CDR2 FQNNGV.

This clone has only one observation. CDR3 sequence: CASLSGDSWSETQYF. The CDR3 DNA follows: TGTGCCAGCCTATCGGGGGACAGTTGGAGCGAGACCCAGTACTTC. V and J are TRBV2 and TRBJ2-5; D might be TRBD1 (7 bases). The CDR3 consists of 15 residues. The germline V gene has CDR1 SNHLY and CDR2 FYNNEI. Between the trimmed V and J ends, which lost 8 bases and 5 bases, there was a span of 21 bases.

The chain carries TRBV7-6 and TRBJ2-1; no reliable D call. Trimming stripped 4 bases from V and 6 bases from J, with 13 bases between. Looked up from germline, CDR1 is SGHVS and CDR2 is FNYEAQ. CDR3 length equals 14 residues. Here the CDR3 DNA reads TGTGCCAGCAGCTCCCCTAGTAGAGGCAATGAGCAGTTCTTC. It codes for CASSSPSRGNEQFF.

The chain combines TRBV30 with TRBJ2-3, with 9 positions matching TRBD2. There are 15 residues in the CDR3. From germline, CDR1 is GTSNPN and CDR2 SVGIG (reference sequence). V trimming: 1 base; J trimming: 1 base; junction bases outside the gene matches: 3. CDR3 loop: CAWSAVAGGTDTQYF. In DNA form, the CDR3 reads TGTGCCTGGAGTGCGGTAGCGGGGGGCACAGATACGCAGTATTTT. The full variable domain, its missing parts supplied by reference TRBV30 and TRBJ2-3, is SQTIHQWPATLVQPVGSPLSLECTVEGTSNPNLYWYRQAAGRGLQLLFYSVGIGQISSEVPQNLSASRPQDRQFILSSKKLLLSDSGFYLCAWSAVAGGTDTQYFGPGTRLTVL.

The chain recombines TRBV4-2 with TRBJ1-2; 7 bases match TRBD1. V lost 0 bases, J lost 14 bases, and 18 bases stayed unmatched. Per germline, CDR1 LGHNA and CDR2 YNFKEQ. The length of the CDR3 is 16 residues. CDR3 in amino acids: CASSQEGTVGNTQLTF. Here the CDR3 DNA reads TGTGCCAGCAGCCAAGAGGGGACAGTTGGAAACACCCAGTTAACCTTC.

This clone was found a few times. The J gene is TRBJ1-6, the V gene TRBV2, with a weak D call TRBD1 (5 bases). Germline-derived CDR1 and CDR2 are SNHLY and FYNNEI. The length of the CDR3 is 11 residues. Trimming took off 4 bases at V and 10 bases at J, with 5 bases between the two ends. The CDR3 sequence: CASSGQSPLHF. CDR3 nucleotides: TGTGCCAGCAGTGGACAGTCACCCCTCCACTTT. Looking up the rest from reference TRBV2 and TRBJ1-6 gives the full variable domain: EPEVTQTPSHQVTQMGQEVILRCVPISNHLYFYWYRQILGQKVEFLVSFYNNEISEKSEIFDDQFSVERPDGSNFTLKIRSTKLEDSAMYFCASSGQSPLHFGNGTRLTVT.

J is TRBJ2-6 and V is TRBV19; D is possibly TRBD2 (6 bases). The CDR3 runs 15 residues. Deletions cut 4 bases from V and 5 bases from J, with 12 bases between. The germline V gene has CDR1 LNHDA and CDR2 SQIVND (reference sequence). CDR3 in amino acids: CASSSGEPRANVLTF. The CDR3 nucleotides read TGTGCCAGTAGTAGCGGGGAACCTAGGGCCAACGTCCTGACTTTC.

The chain couples TRBV10-3 to TRBJ2-1; 10 nucleotides match TRBD1. The junction had 8 bases not matched to a gene; V was cut back by 7 bases and J by 8 bases. Germline assignment: CDR1 ENHRY and CDR2 SYGVKD. There are 14 residues in the CDR3. The CDR3 DNA reads as TGTGCCATCAATACCGGGACAGGGGACGATGAGCAGTTCTTC. Translation: CAINTGTGDDEQFF.

The rearrangement links TRBV6-5 to TRBJ2-3; D is possibly TRBD2 (6 bases). Germline lookup yields CDR1 MNHEY and CDR2 SVGAGI. Between the trimmed V and J ends, which lost 7 bases and 4 bases, there was a span of 18 bases. The CDR3 contains 15 residues. In DNA, the CDR3 is TGTGCCAGCACCCCAAGGGACTTCCGCTCAGATACGCAGTATTTT. Its protein product is CASTPRDFRSDTQYF.

CDR3 protein: CASIGGLNPNEQFF. The DNA of the CDR3 is TGTGCCAGCATCGGAGGACTAAATCCGAATGAGCAGTTCTTC. V is TRBV5-6 and J is TRBJ2-1, with TRBD2 as a possible D gene (6 bases). The CDR3 runs to 14 residues. The germline V and J ends were trimmed by 6 bases and 7 bases, with 17 bases remaining between them. Germline CDR1 reads SGHDT; CDR2 reads YYEEEE. The variable domain in full, with the rest retrieved from reference TRBV5-6 and TRBJ2-1, is DAGVTQSPTHLIKTRGQQVTLRCSPKSGHDTVSWYQQALGQGPQFIFQYYEEEERQRGNFPDRFSGHQFPNYSSELNVNALLLGDSALYLCASIGGLNPNEQFFGPGTRLTVL.

This clone has just one count. The V call is TRBV29-1, the J call TRBJ2-5, with 15 bases that match TRBD2. The V segment lost 4 bases and the J segment 5 bases; nucleotides outside the gene matches: 5. Germline values: CDR1 SQVTM, CDR2 ANQGSEA. CDR3 length equals 15 residues. The CDR3 spells CSVGTSGRATETQYF. CDR3 nucleotide sequence: TGCAGCGTTGGGACTAGCGGGAGGGCAACGGAGACCCAGTACTTC.

The rearrangement uses TRBV4-1 and TRBJ2-1; 7 nucleotides agree with TRBD1. The CDR3 loop spans 19 amino acids. Per the germline V gene, CDR1 is MGHRA and CDR2 is YSYEKL. V shed 4 bases, J shed 2 bases, and the junction held 17 bases outside the gene matches. The CDR3 DNA reads TGCGCCAGCAGCCCGCGCACCACAAGACAGGGCAAGGCCTACAATGAGCAGTTCTTC. The encoded protein is CASSPRTTRQGKAYNEQFF.

V is TRBV30 and J is TRBJ1-2; possibly TRBD1 for D (5 bases). Trimming shortened V by 1 base and J by 8 bases, and 17 bases separated the two germline ends. This CDR3 spans 14 amino acids. From germline, CDR1 is GTSNPN and CDR2 SVGIG (reference sequence). CDR3 coding DNA: TGTGCCTGGAGTGATCGTATTGGGGCTGCGGGCTACACCTTC. Translation: CAWSDRIGAAGYTF.

As concerns this clone: The same CDR3 arises from other DNA sequences in this sample as well. The chain is built from TRBV7-9 and TRBJ2-3, with 10 bases matching TRBD2. Germline lookup yields CDR1 SEHNR and CDR2 FQNEAQ (reference sequence). There are 14 residues in the CDR3. The junction had 2 bases not matched to a gene; V was cut back by 4 bases and J by 4 bases. CDR3: CASSSAGGADTQYF. CDR3 bases: TGTGCCAGCAGCTCAGCGGGAGGGGCAGATACGCAGTATTTT.

The chain has TRBV12-3 or TRBV12-4 and TRBJ1-1; the D is unclear. Trimming pared 5 bases from V and 6 bases from J, leaving 10 bases between. This CDR3 spans 12 amino acids. DNA for the CDR3: TGTGCCAGCAGTCAAACAGTTTCTGAAGCTTTCTTT. Its protein is CASSQTVSEAFF.

The rearrangement links TRBV10-3 to TRBJ2-7, with 12 bases that match TRBD1. Germline V lookup: CDR1 ENHRY, CDR2 SYGVKD. With V trimmed by 4 bases and J by 1 base, 8 bases remained unmatched. This CDR3 has 17 residues. As DNA, the CDR3 is TGTGCCATCAGTGTTGGGACAGGGGGCGTTCGGTCCTACGAGCAGTACTTC. This codes for CAISVGTGGVRSYEQYF.

The gene calls are TRBV24-1 and TRBJ1-5, with D perhaps TRBD1 (5 bases). With 3 bases removed from V and 0 bases from J, the gap between germline ends came to 8 bases. CDR1 KGHDR and CDR2 SFDVKD come from the germline V gene. The CDR3 has 15 amino acids. The CDR3 loop is CATSDGHNSNQPQHF. The CDR3 DNA follows: TGTGCCACCAGTGATGGACATAATAGCAATCAGCCCCAGCATTTT.

The genes are TRBV19 and TRBJ1-5; 9 bases are a match to TRBD1. The CDR3 is made up of 20 amino acids. Germline CDR1 and CDR2: LNHDA and SQIVND (reference sequence). J was trimmed by 0 bases and V by 7 bases; bases with no gene match: 19. As DNA, the CDR3 is TGTGCCAGTATGGGGACAGGGACAGGCGGGGGGATATATAGCAATCAGCCCCAGCATTTT. It translates to CASMGTGTGGGIYSNQPQHF.

The gene calls are TRBV19 and TRBJ1-6, with a weak D call TRBD1 (5 bases). Germline V CDR1 and CDR2: LNHDA, SQIVND (reference sequence). V was shortened by 5 bases and J by 11 bases, with 19 bases between the two germline ends. This CDR3 is 15 amino acids long. The CDR3, as DNA: TGTGCCAGTAGTGTCGGGACGGGGGGAGAGACACCCCTCCACTTT. Translation: CASSVGTGGETPLHF. The full variable domain, completed using reference TRBV19 and TRBJ1-6, is DGGITQSPKYLFRKEGQNVTLSCEQNLNHDAMYWYRQDPGQGLRLIYYSQIVNDFQKGDIAEGYSVSREKKESFPLTVTSAQKNPTAFYLCASSVGTGGETPLHFGNGTRLTVT.

This clone was observed a few times. The chain recombines TRBV7-8 with TRBJ2-1, with D possibly TRBD2 on 5 matching bases. This CDR3 region has 14 residues. The ends were cut back, 8 bases at V and 4 bases at J, with 15 bases in the middle. Looked up from germline, CDR1 is SGHVS and CDR2 is FQNEAQ. The CDR3 coding sequence is TGTGCCAGCGGAATAGCGACCGGTTACAATGAGCAGTTCTTC. It yields the protein CASGIATGYNEQFF.

The J gene is TRBJ2-2, the V gene TRBV12-2; no check of the table's D call, TRBD2, against the DNA was made. TRBV12-2 is noted as a pseudogene. This CDR3 contains 17 residues. DNA for the CDR3: TGTGCAAGTCGCTCGTCATTCCGAGTCGTGAGCACCGGGGAGCTGTTTTTT. This sequence encodes CASRSSFRVVSTGELFF.

V usage is TRBV3-1 (or the pseudogene TRBV3-2) and J usage is TRBJ1-5; D uncertain. This CDR3 contains 14 residues. Trimming took 1 base from V and 6 from J, leaving 10 bases between them. Germline V gives CDR1 LGHDT, CDR2 YNNKEL (reference sequence). CDR3 amino acids: CASSQVSGIQPQHF. The CDR3 nucleotides are TGTGCCAGCAGCCAAGTCTCAGGAATTCAGCCCCAGCATTTT.

The genes are TRBV11-2 and TRBJ1-1; D is unclear. Germline V CDR1 and CDR2: SGHAT, FQNNGV. This CDR3 has 16 amino acids. With 5 bases removed from V and 3 bases from J, the gap between germline ends came to 19 bases. The CDR3 loop reads CASSPVSGRDYTEAFF. The CDR3 bases are TGTGCCAGCAGCCCGGTGTCCGGGAGAGATTACACTGAAGCTTTCTTT. Looking up the rest from reference TRBV11-2 and TRBJ1-1 gives the full variable domain: EAGVAQSPRYKIIEKRQSVAFWCNPISGHATLYWYQQILGQGPKLLIQFQNNGVVDDSQLPKDRFSAERLKGVDSTLKIQPAKLEDSAVYLCASSPVSGRDYTEAFFGQGTRLTVV.

The J gene is TRBJ2-1, the V gene TRBV2; D remains unclear. Germline lookup yields CDR1 SNHLY and CDR2 FYNNEI. This CDR3 contains 14 residues. V gave up 4 bases and J gave up 4 bases, with 11 bases separating them. The CDR3 region has the DNA TGTGCCAGCAGTGTAAATCGAGAATACAATGAGCAGTTCTTC. It yields the protein CASSVNREYNEQFF.

The V and J genes are TRBV29-1 and TRBJ1-2; maybe TRBD1 (5 bases). CDR1 and CDR2 (germline): SQVTM, ANQGSEA. This CDR3 has 14 amino acids. Trimming cost V 7 bases and J 3 bases, with 18 bases left between them. As DNA, the CDR3 is TGCAGCGCCGGGGGGGGTATCTTCGACTATGGCTACACCTTC. Amino acid sequence: CSAGGGIFDYGYTF.

The genes are TRBV9 and TRBJ1-5, with D perhaps matching TRBD1 (5 bases). This CDR3 is built from 14 residues. The germline V gene has CDR1 SGDLS and CDR2 YYNGEE. V dropped 3 bases and J dropped 4 bases, with 11 bases sitting between them. The CDR3 nucleotides read TGTGCCAGCAGCGCGGGGGGGTCTAATCAGCCCCAGCATTTT. Protein sequence: CASSAGGSNQPQHF.

V is TRBV3-1 (or the pseudogene TRBV3-2) and J is TRBJ2-5; 8 bases agree with TRBD1. With 4 bases clipped from V and 4 bases from J, the junction kept 2 bases outside the gene matches. CDR3 length equals 13 residues. Germline V gene data show CDR1 as LGHDT and CDR2 as YNNKEL (reference sequence). The CDR3 is CASSPTGAETQYF. CDR3 coding DNA: TGTGCCAGCAGCCCGACAGGGGCAGAGACCCAGTACTTC.

This clone was counted a few times. This chain links TRBV7-3 with TRBJ2-7; D unclear. The CDR3 loop spans 15 amino acids. The germline V gene encodes CDR1 SGHTA and CDR2 FQGTGA. V was trimmed by 5 bases and J by 2 bases, leaving 16 bases between them. The CDR3 DNA reads as TGTGCCAGCAGCCTAATACAGATGTCAGCCTACGAGCAGTACTTC. As protein: CASSLIQMSAYEQYF.

The rearrangement joins TRBV11-2 to TRBJ2-6, with D maybe TRBD2 (5 bases). Germline V gene data show CDR1 as SGHAT and CDR2 as FQNNGV. The germline V and J ends were trimmed by 1 base and 2 bases, with 9 bases remaining between them. The CDR3 is made up of 16 amino acids. CDR3 loop: CASSLAGYAGANVLTF. The CDR3 bases are TGTGCCAGCAGCTTAGCGGGGTATGCTGGGGCCAACGTCCTGACTTTC.

The chain employs TRBV25-1 and TRBJ2-2; TRBD1 is a possible D gene (5 bases). Trimming shortened V by 5 bases and J by 7 bases, and 8 bases separated the two germline ends. The CDR3 is made up of 12 amino acids. Germline V gene lookup returns CDR1 MGHDK and CDR2 SYGVNS. The CDR3 DNA reads as TGTGCCAGCAGTAAAGGGGTCGGGGAGCTGTTTTTT. Amino acids: CASSKGVGELFF.